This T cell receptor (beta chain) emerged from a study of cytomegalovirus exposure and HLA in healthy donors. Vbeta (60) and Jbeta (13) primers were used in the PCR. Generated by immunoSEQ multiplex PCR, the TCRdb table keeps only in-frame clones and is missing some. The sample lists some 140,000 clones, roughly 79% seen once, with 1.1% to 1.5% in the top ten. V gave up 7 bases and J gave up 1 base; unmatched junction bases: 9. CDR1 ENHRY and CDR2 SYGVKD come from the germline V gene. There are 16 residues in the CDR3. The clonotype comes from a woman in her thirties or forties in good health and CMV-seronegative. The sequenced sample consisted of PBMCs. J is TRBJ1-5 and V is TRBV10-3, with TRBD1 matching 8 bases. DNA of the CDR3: TGTGCCATCATGGGAAGGGACAGGTCGAGCAATCAGCCCCAGCATTTT. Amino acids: CAIMGRDRSSNQPQHF.